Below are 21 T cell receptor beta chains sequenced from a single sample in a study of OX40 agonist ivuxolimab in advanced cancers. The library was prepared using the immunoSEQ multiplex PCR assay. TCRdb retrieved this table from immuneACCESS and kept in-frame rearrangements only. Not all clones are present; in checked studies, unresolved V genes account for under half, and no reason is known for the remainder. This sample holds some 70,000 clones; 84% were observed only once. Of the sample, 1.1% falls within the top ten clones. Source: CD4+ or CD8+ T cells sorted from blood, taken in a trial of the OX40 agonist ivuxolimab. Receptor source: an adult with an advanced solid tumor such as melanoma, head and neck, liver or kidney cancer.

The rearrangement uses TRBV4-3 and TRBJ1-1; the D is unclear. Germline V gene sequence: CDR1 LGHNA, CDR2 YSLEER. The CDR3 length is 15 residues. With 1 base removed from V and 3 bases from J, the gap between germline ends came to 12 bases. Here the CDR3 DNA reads TGCGCCAGCAGCCAAGGGGCAGCCGGGGACACTGAAGCTTTCTTT. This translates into CASSQGAAGDTEAFF.

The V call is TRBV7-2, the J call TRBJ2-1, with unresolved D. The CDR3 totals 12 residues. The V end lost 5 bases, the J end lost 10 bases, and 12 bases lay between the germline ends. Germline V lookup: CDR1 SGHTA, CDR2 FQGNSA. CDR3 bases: TGTGCCAGCAGCCTCATTACGTCAGAGCAGTTCTTC. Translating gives CASSLITSEQFF. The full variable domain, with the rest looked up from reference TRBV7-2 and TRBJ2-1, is GAGVSQSPSNKVTEKGKDVELRCDPISGHTALYWYRQSLGQGLEFLIYFQGNSAPDKSGLPSDRFSAERTGGSVSTLTIQRTQQEDSAVYLCASSLITSEQFFGPGTRLTVL.

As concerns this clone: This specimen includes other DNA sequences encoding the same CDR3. This CDR3 is CASSPRGSSGNTIYF. DNA of the CDR3: TGTGCCAGCTCACCACGAGGGAGCTCTGGAAACACCATATATTTT. The chain combines TRBV18 with TRBJ1-3; D remains unclear. V was clipped by 1 base and J by 0 bases, with 7 bases between them. CDR3 length equals 15 residues. The V gene's germline CDR1 is KGHSH and CDR2 LQKENI.

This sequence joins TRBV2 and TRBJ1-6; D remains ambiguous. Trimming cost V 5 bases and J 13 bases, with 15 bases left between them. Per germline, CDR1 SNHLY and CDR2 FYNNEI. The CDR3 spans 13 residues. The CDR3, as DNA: TGTGCCAGCAGTAACCCTCCCACAGTGCCCCTCCACTTT. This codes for CASSNPPTVPLHF.

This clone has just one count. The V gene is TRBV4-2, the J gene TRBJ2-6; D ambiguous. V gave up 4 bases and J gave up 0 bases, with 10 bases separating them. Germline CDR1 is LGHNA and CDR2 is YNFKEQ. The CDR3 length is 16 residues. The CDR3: CASSPRLTSGANVLTF. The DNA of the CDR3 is TGTGCCAGCAGCCCCCGACTGACCTCTGGGGCCAACGTCCTGACTTTC.

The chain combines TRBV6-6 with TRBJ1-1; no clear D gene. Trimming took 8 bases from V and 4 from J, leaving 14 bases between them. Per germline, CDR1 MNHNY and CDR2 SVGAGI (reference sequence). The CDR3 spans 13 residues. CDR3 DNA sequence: TGTGCCAGCCTTCGAGGATGGGCCACTGAAGCTTTCTTT. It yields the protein CASLRGWATEAFF.

The CDR3 here is CASSLGAAMNTEAFF. The CDR3 DNA follows: TGCGCCAGCAGCTTGGGGGCAGCTATGAACACTGAAGCTTTCTTT. The rearrangement joins TRBV5-1 to TRBJ1-1, with unresolved D. The length of the CDR3 is 15 residues. From germline, CDR1 is SGHRS and CDR2 YFSETQ. Trimming stripped 0 bases from V and 0 bases from J, with 9 bases between. The full variable domain, rest sourced from reference TRBV5-1 and TRBJ1-1, is KAGVTQTPRYLIKTRGQQVTLSCSPISGHRSVSWYQQTPGQGLQFLFEYFSETQRNKGNFPGRFSGRQFSNSRSEMNVSTLELGDSALYLCASSLGAAMNTEAFFGQGTRLTVV.

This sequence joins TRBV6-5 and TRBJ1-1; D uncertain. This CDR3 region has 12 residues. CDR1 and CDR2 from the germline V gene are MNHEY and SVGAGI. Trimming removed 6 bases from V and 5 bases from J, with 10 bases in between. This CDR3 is CASSPTKTEAFF. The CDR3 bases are TGTGCCAGCAGCCCTACTAAGACTGAAGCTTTCTTT.

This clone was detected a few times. The CDR3 region has the DNA TGTGCCAGCAGCCGGGACATCTCTGGAAACACCATATATTTT. Its translation is CASSRDISGNTIYF. This sequence joins TRBV9 and TRBJ1-3; TRBD1 is a possible D gene (6 bases). V lost 4 bases and J lost 0, with 8 bases in between. The CDR3 is 14 amino acids. The V gene's germline CDR1 is SGDLS and CDR2 YYNGEE.

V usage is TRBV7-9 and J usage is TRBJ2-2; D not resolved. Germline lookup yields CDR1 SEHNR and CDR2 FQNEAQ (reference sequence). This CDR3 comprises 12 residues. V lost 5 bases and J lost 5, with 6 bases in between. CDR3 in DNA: TGTGCCAGCAGCCGGGTAACCGGGGAGCTGTTTTTT. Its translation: CASSRVTGELFF.

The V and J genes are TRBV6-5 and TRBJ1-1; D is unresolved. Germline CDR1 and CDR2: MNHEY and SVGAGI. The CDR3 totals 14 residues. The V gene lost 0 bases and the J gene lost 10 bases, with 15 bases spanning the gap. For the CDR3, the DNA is TGTGCCAGCAGTTACTCGAATCTGGGAGGTGCAGCTTTCTTT. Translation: CASSYSNLGGAAFF.

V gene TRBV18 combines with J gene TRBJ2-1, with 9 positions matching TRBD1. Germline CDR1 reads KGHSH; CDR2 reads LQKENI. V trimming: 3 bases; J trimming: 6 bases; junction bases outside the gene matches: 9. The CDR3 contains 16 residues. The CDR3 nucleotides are TGTGCCAGCTCACCCCCGGGACAGGGTTTCTCCAATGAGCAGTTCTTC. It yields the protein CASSPPGQGFSNEQFF.

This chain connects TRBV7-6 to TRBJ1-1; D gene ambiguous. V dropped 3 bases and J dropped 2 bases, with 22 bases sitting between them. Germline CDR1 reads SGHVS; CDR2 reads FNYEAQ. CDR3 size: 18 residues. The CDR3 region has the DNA TGTGCCAGCAGCTTGAGTCCCTTTACTTGGGCTGTCAACACTGAAGCTTTCTTT. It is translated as CASSLSPFTWAVNTEAFF.

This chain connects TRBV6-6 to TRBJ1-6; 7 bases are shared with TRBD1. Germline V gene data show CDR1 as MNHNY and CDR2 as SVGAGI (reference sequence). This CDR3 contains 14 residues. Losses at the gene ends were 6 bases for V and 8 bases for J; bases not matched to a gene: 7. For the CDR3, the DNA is TGTGCCAGCAGGAACAGGGGTTGGGATTCACCCCTCCACTTT. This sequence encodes CASRNRGWDSPLHF.

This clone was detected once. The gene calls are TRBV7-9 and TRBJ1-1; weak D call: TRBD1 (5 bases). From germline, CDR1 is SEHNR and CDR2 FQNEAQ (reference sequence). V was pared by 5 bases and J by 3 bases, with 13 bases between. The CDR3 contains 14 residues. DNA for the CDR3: TGTGCCAGCAGCACCCAGGGAGGTGACACTGAAGCTTTCTTT. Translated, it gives CASSTQGGDTEAFF. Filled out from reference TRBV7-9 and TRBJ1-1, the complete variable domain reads DTGVSQNPRHKITKRGQNVTFRCDPISEHNRLYWYRQTLGQGPEFLTYFQNEAQLEKSRLLSDRFSAERPKGSFSTLEIQRTEQGDSAMYLCASSTQGGDTEAFFGQGTRLTVV.

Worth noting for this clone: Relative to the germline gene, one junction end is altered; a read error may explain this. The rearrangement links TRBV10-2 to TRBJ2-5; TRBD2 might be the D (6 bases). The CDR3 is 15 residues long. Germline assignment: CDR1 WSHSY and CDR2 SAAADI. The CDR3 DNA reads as TGCGCCAGCTCTACTGCACCGGGACTGCAAGGGACCCAGTACTTC. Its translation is CASSTAPGLQGTQYF.

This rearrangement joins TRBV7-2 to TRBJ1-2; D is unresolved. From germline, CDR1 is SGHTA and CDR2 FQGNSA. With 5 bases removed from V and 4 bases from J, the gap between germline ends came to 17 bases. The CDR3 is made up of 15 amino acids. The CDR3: CASSANPLGIYGYTF. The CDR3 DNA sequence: TGTGCCAGCAGCGCAAACCCACTGGGAATCTATGGCTACACCTTC. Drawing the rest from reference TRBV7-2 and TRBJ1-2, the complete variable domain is GAGVSQSPSNKVTEKGKDVELRCDPISGHTALYWYRQSLGQGLEFLIYFQGNSAPDKSGLPSDRFSAERTGGSVSTLTIQRTQQEDSAVYLCASSANPLGIYGYTFGSGTRLTVV.

CDR3 sequence: CASSLVHGTPNTGELFF. The CDR3 region has the DNA TGTGCCAGCAGCTTAGTCCACGGGACACCAAACACCGGGGAGCTGTTTTTT. The rearrangement joins TRBV7-6 to TRBJ2-2, with a tentative D call TRBD1 (6 bases). Germline V gives CDR1 SGHVS, CDR2 FNYEAQ. Trimming pared 1 base from V and 2 bases from J, leaving 14 bases between. The CDR3 consists of 17 residues.

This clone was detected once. The CDR3 DNA reads as TGCGCCAGCAGCTTGTCCGGGACTAGCGGGGGGCCTCAAAAGTTCTTC. Translated, it gives CASSLSGTSGGPQKFF. The chain couples TRBV5-1 to TRBJ2-1, with TRBD2 matching over 15 bases. Germline V gene lookup returns CDR1 SGHRS and CDR2 YFSETQ. With 1 base clipped from V and 14 bases from J, the junction kept 10 bases outside the gene matches. This CDR3 comprises 16 residues. The variable domain in full, completed from reference TRBV5-1 and TRBJ2-1, reads KAGVTQTPRYLIKTRGQQVTLSCSPISGHRSVSWYQQTPGQGLQFLFEYFSETQRNKGNFPGRFSGRQFSNSRSEMNVSTLELGDSALYLCASSLSGTSGGPQKFFGPGTRLTVL.

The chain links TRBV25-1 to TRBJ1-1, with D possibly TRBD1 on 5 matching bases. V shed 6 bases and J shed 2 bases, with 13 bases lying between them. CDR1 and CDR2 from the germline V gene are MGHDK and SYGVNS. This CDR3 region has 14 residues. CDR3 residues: CASSSRQLNTEAFF. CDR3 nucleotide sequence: TGTGCCAGCAGCAGTCGACAGCTTAACACTGAAGCTTTCTTT.

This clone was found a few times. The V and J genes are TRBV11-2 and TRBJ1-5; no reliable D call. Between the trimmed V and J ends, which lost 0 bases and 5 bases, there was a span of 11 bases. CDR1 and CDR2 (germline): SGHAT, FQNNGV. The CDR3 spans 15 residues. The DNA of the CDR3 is TGTGCCAGCAGCTTAGATAGGGCCGGGCATCAGCCCCAGCATTTT. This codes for CASSLDRAGHQPQHF.